These 32 T cell receptor beta chains were all obtained from the same sample, sequenced in a study of CD8+ T cells in alopecia areata. Reverse transcribed after extraction, RNA yielded cDNA as the sequencing template. The table came from immunoSEQ multiplex PCR; TCRdb's copy has only in-frame clones and leaves some out. The sample lists roughly 150,000 clones, 45% to 60% seen once, with roughly a fifth in the top ten. The input for sequencing was CD8+ T cells sorted from blood, taken at week 0. The receptors come from a human donor with alopecia areata.

This chain links TRBV2 with TRBJ2-1; 9 bases match TRBD1. The length of the CDR3 is 13 residues. Germline CDR1 reads SNHLY; CDR2 reads FYNNEI. The ends lost 10 bases at V and 4 bases at J; junction bases unmatched: 5. The CDR3 DNA reads TGTGCCATCTGGGACAGGGAGTACAATGAGCAGTTCTTC. Amino acid sequence: CAIWDREYNEQFF.

The chain carries TRBV11-2 and TRBJ2-3, with 8 positions matching TRBD1. CDR1 and CDR2 from the germline V gene are SGHAT and FQNNGV. CDR3 length: 15 amino acids. V shed 3 bases and J 5 bases; nucleotides not matched to a gene: 7. The CDR3 region has the DNA TGTGCCAGCAGCTTGAGACAGGGGCAGCAAGATACGCAGTATTTT. This translates into CASSLRQGQQDTQYF.

The CDR3 here is CAWSRTRDRGHTGELFF. The CDR3 bases are TGTGCCTGGAGTCGTACTAGGGACAGGGGACACACCGGGGAGCTGTTTTTT. V gene TRBV30 combines with J gene TRBJ2-2; 10 positions agree with TRBD1. This CDR3 has 17 residues. Germline V lookup: CDR1 GTSNPN, CDR2 SVGIG (reference sequence). J gave up 3 bases and V 2 bases, and 9 bases lay outside the gene matches.

This clone has more than one count but fewer than ten. The chain couples TRBV6-6 to TRBJ1-1; D is unresolved. Looked up from germline, CDR1 is MNHNY and CDR2 is SVGAGI (reference sequence). The CDR3 is 11 residues long. V was clipped by 0 bases and J by 5 bases, with 1 base between them. The CDR3 DNA is TGTGCCAGCAGTTACTCGACTGAAGCTTTCTTT. Protein product: CASSYSTEAFF.

In this sample, this clone turned up a few times. The chain is built from TRBV7-9 and TRBJ2-3, with no clear D. V was cut by 10 bases and J by 3 bases, with 5 bases left in between. This CDR3 contains 10 residues. Looked up from germline, CDR1 is SEHNR and CDR2 is FQNEAQ (reference sequence). The CDR3 DNA sequence: TGTGCCACCGATACAGATACGCAGTATTTT. Encoded protein: CATDTDTQYF.

The rearrangement links TRBV4-2 to TRBJ1-2; 8 bases are shared with TRBD1. The CDR3 length is 17 residues. The ends lost 0 bases at V and 8 bases at J; junction bases unmatched: 14. Germline V gene sequence: CDR1 LGHNA, CDR2 YNFKEQ. CDR3 in DNA: TGTGCCAGCAGCCAAGATGGGAGTTTCGGACAGGGCGGCGGCTACACCTTC. This gives the protein CASSQDGSFGQGGGYTF.

The count of this clone is one. V usage is TRBV27 and J usage is TRBJ2-7; D gene unclear. The CDR3 extends over 10 amino acids. Germline V lookup: CDR1 MNHEY, CDR2 SMNVEV (reference sequence). V was pared by 8 bases and J by 5 bases, with 7 bases between. CDR3 protein: CASGINEQYF. The CDR3 nucleotides read TGTGCCAGCGGGATCAACGAGCAGTACTTC.

V and J are TRBV11-2 and TRBJ1-1; D is possibly TRBD1 (5 bases). CDR3 size: 13 residues. Trimming stripped 0 bases from V and 5 bases from J, with 7 bases between. In germline, CDR1 is SGHAT, CDR2 FQNNGV. CDR3 nucleotides: TGTGCCAGCAGCTTAGAGTGGGGGACTGAAGCTTTCTTT. It translates to CASSLEWGTEAFF.

The CDR3 is CASSPHLNTEAFF. CDR3 coding DNA: TGTGCCAGCAGTCCCCATTTGAACACTGAAGCTTTCTTT. This chain links TRBV27 with TRBJ1-1, with D hard to call. Per the germline V gene, CDR1 is MNHEY and CDR2 is SMNVEV (reference sequence). The CDR3 has 13 amino acids. Trimming cost V 5 bases and J 0 bases, with 7 bases left between them.

This clone came up a few times. The chain is built from TRBV6-5 and TRBJ2-3; D might be TRBD2 (5 bases). The CDR3 consists of 12 residues. V dropped 0 bases and J dropped 9 bases, with 7 bases sitting between them. Germline V gene sequence: CDR1 MNHEY, CDR2 SVGAGI. CDR3 loop: CASSYSGGTQYF. The CDR3 DNA sequence: TGTGCCAGCAGTTACTCAGGCGGGACGCAGTATTTT.

The chain is built from TRBV4-3 and TRBJ1-1; D unclear. This CDR3 spans 15 amino acids. Germline V gene data show CDR1 as LGHNA and CDR2 as YSLEER. Trimming stripped 1 base from V and 1 base from J, with 10 bases between. The CDR3: CASSQGAPGNTEAFF. CDR3 bases: TGCGCCAGCAGCCAAGGTGCCCCCGGGAACACTGAAGCTTTCTTT.

The J gene is TRBJ1-1, the V gene TRBV7-9; D perhaps matches TRBD1 (6 bases). This CDR3 region has 11 residues. Germline V gene sequence: CDR1 SEHNR, CDR2 FQNEAQ (reference sequence). The CDR3 DNA reads TGTGCAAGGACAGTGAACACTGAAGCTTTCTTT. Protein sequence: CARTVNTEAFF.

The CDR3: CSVEGKAYEQYF. The CDR3 DNA is TGCAGCGTGGAGGGGAAAGCCTACGAGCAGTACTTC. The V and J genes are TRBV29-1 and TRBJ2-7; a possible D gene is TRBD2 (6 bases). From germline, CDR1 is SQVTM and CDR2 ANQGSEA. This CDR3 is built from 12 residues. V shed 6 bases and J shed 2 bases, with 11 bases lying between them.

V gene TRBV7-8 combines with J gene TRBJ2-1; D not certain. The V end was cut by 5 bases, the J end by 5 bases, with 7 bases between. The CDR3 is made up of 12 amino acids. CDR1 SGHVS and CDR2 FQNEAQ come from the germline V gene. The CDR3 sequence is CASSRTDNEQFF. The CDR3 DNA follows: TGTGCCAGCAGCCGGACGGACAATGAGCAGTTCTTC.

The rearrangement links TRBV6-5 to TRBJ2-2; D uncertain. CDR1 and CDR2 from the germline V gene are MNHEY and SVGAGI. CDR3 length equals 13 residues. The germline V and J ends were trimmed by 10 bases and 4 bases, with 13 bases remaining between them. CDR3 region: CATGPTGTGELFF. CDR3 coding DNA: TGTGCCACCGGTCCGACGGGCACCGGGGAGCTGTTTTTT.

This chain uses TRBV5-6 with TRBJ1-1; 7 bases match TRBD1. The CDR3 contains 18 residues. V was clipped by 0 bases and J by 4 bases; unmatched bases: 15. CDR1 is SGHDT and CDR2 is YYEEEE in the germline V gene. CDR3 loop: CASSLGDSYTTSSTEAFF. CDR3 nucleotide sequence: TGTGCCAGCAGCTTGGGGGACAGCTACACAACCTCGAGCACTGAAGCTTTCTTT.

V usage is TRBV30 and J usage is TRBJ2-4; D may be TRBD1 or TRBD2 (5 bases each). The germline gives CDR1 GTSNPN, CDR2 SVGIG (reference sequence). CDR3 length: 14 amino acids. Trimming cost V 1 base and J 6 bases, with 13 bases left between them. The CDR3 reads CAWSETGRINIQYF. Here the CDR3 DNA reads TGTGCCTGGAGTGAAACGGGACGTATAAACATTCAGTACTTC. The full variable domain, with the rest looked up from reference TRBV30 and TRBJ2-4, is SQTIHQWPATLVQPVGSPLSLECTVEGTSNPNLYWYRQAAGRGLQLLFYSVGIGQISSEVPQNLSASRPQDRQFILSSKKLLLSDSGFYLCAWSETGRINIQYFGAGTRLSVL.

J is TRBJ2-5 and V is TRBV10-1, with D possibly TRBD1 on 5 matching bases. Between the trimmed V and J ends, which lost 1 base and 4 bases, there was a span of 10 bases. The germline gives CDR1 WNHNN, CDR2 SYGVQD (reference sequence). This CDR3 is 14 amino acids long. In DNA, the CDR3 is TGCGCCAGCAGTGAGTTCAGGGATGGAGAGACCCAGTACTTC. This sequence encodes CASSEFRDGETQYF.

This clone has just a few counts. The rearrangement uses TRBV7-8 and TRBJ2-7; 14 nucleotides line up with TRBD2. The J segment lost 6 bases and the V segment lost 6 bases, leaving 10 bases of the junction unmatched. The CDR3 consists of 16 residues. CDR1 and CDR2 from the germline V gene are SGHVS and FQNEAQ. The CDR3 DNA sequence: TGTGCCAGCAGATCCGGACTAGCGGGGGGAATTGGCGAGCAGTACTTC. This codes for CASRSGLAGGIGEQYF. The complete variable domain, with remaining parts taken from reference TRBV7-8 and TRBJ2-7, reads GAGVSQSPRYKVAKRGQDVALRCDPISGHVSLFWYQQALGQGPEFLTYFQNEAQLDKSGLPSDRFFAERPEGSVSTLKIQRTQQEDSAVYLCASRSGLAGGIGEQYFGPGTRLTVT.

The table lists this clone with a count of one. The chain links TRBV10-3 to TRBJ1-2; D is undetermined. The length of the CDR3 is 12 residues. Germline V gene data show CDR1 as ENHRY and CDR2 as SYGVKD. The V end lost 11 bases, the J end lost 7 bases, and 17 bases lay between the germline ends. CDR3 in DNA: TGTGCCCTCCAGACCGCGGACCTTGGCTACACCTTC. Its protein is CALQTADLGYTF.

The chain couples TRBV2 to TRBJ1-4; the D gene is possibly TRBD1 (5 bases). CDR3 length equals 14 residues. Looked up from germline, CDR1 is SNHLY and CDR2 is FYNNEI. V was pared by 3 bases and J by 5 bases, with 10 bases between. The CDR3 loop reads CASSEEGRNEKLFF. The CDR3 DNA sequence: TGTGCCAGCAGTGAGGAGGGGAGGAATGAAAAACTGTTTTTT.

This chain joins TRBV7-8 and TRBJ2-1; D gene unclear. Trimming pared 3 bases from V and 6 bases from J, leaving 9 bases between. Germline V lookup: CDR1 SGHVS, CDR2 FQNEAQ. CDR3 length: 13 amino acids. The CDR3 spells CASSFELRNEQFF. The CDR3 bases are TGTGCCAGCAGCTTTGAGTTACGCAATGAGCAGTTCTTC.

The chain combines TRBV29-1 with TRBJ1-4; D is unclear. Germline values: CDR1 SQVTM, CDR2 ANQGSEA. This CDR3 is built from 15 residues. Trimming removed 2 bases at V and 5 bases at J, with 15 bases between. CDR3 sequence (DNA): TGCAGCGTTGAAAGGGTACAAGGATCAAATGAAAAACTGTTTTTT. It encodes CSVERVQGSNEKLFF.

The V and J genes are TRBV7-2 and TRBJ2-3, with D possibly being TRBD2 (5 bases). The germline CDR1 and CDR2 sequences are SGHTA and FQGNSA. Trimming cost V 5 bases and J 2 bases, with 17 bases left between them. CDR3 length: 16 residues. The CDR3 here is CASSEGHFLSTDTQYF. CDR3 nucleotide sequence: TGTGCCAGCAGCGAGGGCCACTTCCTCTCCACAGATACGCAGTATTTT.

This clone was detected only once. The chain employs TRBV29-1 and TRBJ2-2; perhaps D is TRBD1 or TRBD2 (6 bases each). Trimming stripped 6 bases from V and 7 bases from J, with 12 bases between. The CDR3 contains 12 residues. Germline assignment: CDR1 SQVTM and CDR2 ANQGSEA. Here the CDR3 DNA reads TGCAGCGTCGGGGGCGTGGGCGGGGAGCTGTTTTTT. This codes for CSVGGVGGELFF.

The chain uses TRBV4-1 and TRBJ2-1; the D gene is possibly TRBD1 (5 bases). Trimming took 0 bases from V and 6 from J, leaving 18 bases between them. Germline CDR1 and CDR2: MGHRA and YSYEKL. The CDR3 totals 17 residues. The CDR3 DNA reads TGCGCCAGCAGCCAAGATCCTGGGCAGGGTGTTGCCAATGAGCAGTTCTTC. It codes for CASSQDPGQGVANEQFF.

The chain carries TRBV27 and TRBJ2-7, with no clear D. Germline V CDR1 and CDR2: MNHEY, SMNVEV (reference sequence). V dropped 0 bases and J dropped 6 bases, with 15 bases sitting between them. This CDR3 comprises 15 residues. This chain's CDR3 is CASSLSTFERSEQYF. As DNA, the CDR3 is TGTGCCAGCAGTTTATCGACTTTCGAGAGGTCCGAGCAGTACTTC.

This chain connects TRBV30 to TRBJ1-1, with 9 bases identical to TRBD1. CDR1 is GTSNPN and CDR2 is SVGIG in the germline V gene (reference sequence). V shed 1 base and J 5 bases; nucleotides not matched to a gene: 14. CDR3 length equals 17 residues. CDR3 amino acids: CAWSGGIDRGDETEAFF. Here the CDR3 DNA reads TGTGCCTGGAGTGGTGGTATCGACAGGGGGGATGAAACTGAAGCTTTCTTT.

The chain recombines TRBV30 with TRBJ1-2, with D unresolved. Per germline, CDR1 GTSNPN and CDR2 SVGIG (reference sequence). The V end was cut by 7 bases, the J end by 7 bases, with 10 bases between. CDR3 length equals 10 residues. The CDR3 DNA reads TGTGCCTCCTTCGGTGGTGGCTACACCTTC. Protein: CASFGGGYTF.

A few counts support this clone. This sequence joins TRBV7-6 and TRBJ1-2, with TRBD1 as a possible D gene (6 bases). CDR1 and CDR2 (germline): SGHVS, FNYEAQ. The CDR3 contains 15 residues. V shed 5 bases and J shed 6 bases, with 19 bases lying between them. The DNA of the CDR3 is TGTGCCAGCAGCCCCGTCGAGCGGGGGCGGGATGGCTACACCTTC. Translated: CASSPVERGRDGYTF. Based on the CDR3 plus reference TRBV7-6 and TRBJ1-2, the full variable domain is GAGVSQSPRYKVTKRGQDVALRCDPISGHVSLYWYRQALGQGPEFLTYFNYEAQQDKSGLPNDRFSAERPEGSISTLTIQRTEQRDSAMYRCASSPVERGRDGYTFGSGTRLTVV.

This sequence joins TRBV30 and TRBJ1-2; 7 nucleotides align to TRBD1. V lost 2 bases to trimming and J lost 6 bases; unmatched junction nucleotides: 9. Germline assignment: CDR1 GTSNPN and CDR2 SVGIG (reference sequence). The CDR3 is 14 residues long. CDR3 sequence (DNA): TGTGCCTGGAGTCCGGGACAGCGCAACAATGGCTACACCTTC. Amino acids: CAWSPGQRNNGYTF.

The V gene is TRBV7-9, the J gene TRBJ1-1; weak D call: TRBD1 (6 bases). This CDR3 spans 15 amino acids. From germline, CDR1 is SEHNR and CDR2 FQNEAQ (reference sequence). Between the trimmed V and J ends, which lost 4 bases and 1 base, there was a span of 13 bases. DNA of the CDR3: TGTGCCAGCAGCTCTCCGGACAGCGAGAACACTGAAGCTTTCTTT. Translating gives CASSSPDSENTEAFF.